The clone carrying this TCR beta chain was counted many times. This entry belongs to a study of glioma-infiltrating T cells. Using RNA template, CDR3s of TCR alpha and beta were amplified with iRepertoire arm-PCR. Each CDR3 protein is one row after TCRdb ran MiXCR on the multiplex PCR reads. The sample lists about 3,200 distinct CDR3 sequences; 15% to 20% were seen once. V lost 4 bases to trimming and J lost 10 bases, with 13 bases between them. The V gene's germline CDR1 is SGHNT and CDR2 YENEEA. This CDR3 spans 13 amino acids. The sample was glioma tissue, nonneoplastic brain tissue, or PBMCs (not recorded which). The receptor was derived from a human donor with low-grade glioma or glioblastoma, undergoing nonglioma brain surgery, or in good health (not recorded which). This rearrangement joins TRBV11-3 to TRBJ1-4; D gene ambiguous. CDR3 sequence: CASSSRAGGKLFF. DNA for the CDR3: TGTGCCAGCAGCTCCCGGGCCGGCGGAAAACTGTTTTTT.